This T cell receptor beta chain was identified during a study of OX40 agonist ivuxolimab in advanced cancers. At the level of the study: Patients with hepatocellular carcinoma, melanoma, renal cell or head and neck cancer made up the dose-escalation patients. The dose-escalation cohort was just under 85% male, with a mean age of 60 years, ranging about 23 to 90.

V was clipped by 5 bases and J by 1 base; unmatched bases: 5. There are 15 residues in the CDR3. Germline assignment: CDR1 SNHLY and CDR2 FYNNEI. Study results and limitations: Some nonresponders also had low normalized T-cell clonal expansion. Partly responding patients at 0.1-3.0 mg/kg showed some of the smallest clonal expansion.

Measured with immunoSEQ multiplex PCR; TCRdb has only the in-frame clones, and not every one. The sample has 82,000 or so clones, roughly 92% seen once. Worth noting for this clone: Its antigen remains unidentified.

The chain employs TRBV2 and TRBJ1-1; 9 bases match TRBD1. The specimen was CD4+ or CD8+ T cells sorted from blood, collected in a trial of the OX40 agonist ivuxolimab. The receptor was isolated from an adult with an advanced solid tumor such as melanoma, head and neck, liver or kidney cancer. The CDR3 DNA follows: TGTGCCAGCAGTCTTACAGGGGGCCCGAACACTGAAGCTTTCTTT. Translation gives CASSLTGGPNTEAFF.